This T cell receptor (beta chain) was sequenced in a study of human T cells and chemical hapten exposure. Study information: DPC at 2% was the sensitizing agent, placed on around 2 cm by around 2 cm of upper inner arm skin.

One entry per CDR3 protein results from TCRdb running MiXCR on the RACE reads. Here the sample spans roughly 150,000 distinct CDR3 sequences, around 30% being singletons. Germline assignment: CDR1 SGHRS and CDR2 YFSETQ. The CDR3 extends over 13 amino acids. The V end was cut by 2 bases, the J end by 1 base, with 6 bases between. Sample time point: patch test 3, about 24 weeks after DPC sensitization. The treatment denotes: therapeutic diphenylcyclopropenone sensitization with weekly scalp DPC. Ahead of each patch test application, blood was drawn. RNA extraction used unfractionated whole blood as the source of total RNA. This clonotype was counted ten times or more.

This TCR came from a woman between 18 and 30 years old with alopecia areata. Some clones in this sample may be carry-over from other donors' samples. The rearrangement links TRBV5-1 to TRBJ1-1, with a possible D match to TRBD1 (5 bases). The sample was whole blood, taken in connection with sensitization to the hapten diphenylcyclopropenone (DPC). CDR3 in DNA: TGCGCCAGCAGCTTTCAGGGGAACACTGAAGCTTTCTTT. Translated, it gives CASSFQGNTEAFF.